Shown below are 2 T cell receptor beta chains from a single sample sequenced in a study of T cell responses to AZD1222 COVID-19 vaccine. Only in-frame clones appear in the TCRdb table, and some are missing; sequencing was by immunoSEQ multiplex PCR. The sample holds tens of thousands of clones, about 87% seen once. The specimen comprised peripheral blood, sampled on day 0 of AZD1222 vaccination. The origin of the receptors is an adult in good health.

V usage is TRBV4-1 and J usage is TRBJ1-2; no reliable D call. Trimming took off 1 base at V and 1 base at J, with 16 bases between the two ends. The CDR3 loop spans 17 amino acids. The V gene's germline CDR1 is MGHRA and CDR2 YSYEKL. CDR3 sequence (DNA): TGCGCCAGCAGCCAAGGTGCGGGGATCTCTTTTAACTATGGCTACACCTTC. Amino acid sequence: CASSQGAGISFNYGYTF.

The chain combines TRBV6-5 with TRBJ1-2, with D maybe TRBD1 (6 bases). Per the germline V gene, CDR1 is MNHEY and CDR2 is SVGAGI. V was pared by 7 bases and J by 3 bases, with 12 bases between. The CDR3 has 13 residues. CDR3 amino acids: CASNRQAHYGYTF. As DNA, the CDR3 is TGTGCCAGCAACCGACAGGCGCACTATGGCTACACCTTC.